This record covers a single T cell receptor beta chain. Its antigen is undetermined. These data originate in a study of radiation and T cells in renal cell carcinoma. As to treatment: treatment-naive control, cytoreductive nephrectomy. The assay was immunoSEQ multiplex PCR, and TCRdb's table has in-frame clones only and misses some. The repertoire holds around 26,000 clones, roughly 64% seen once, with about 22% in the top ten. Regarding the study as a whole: Irradiated tumors had higher TCR clonality than control tumors. Compared with controls, irradiated tumors had more, larger dominant CDR3 motifs. Tumor samples were small regions of around 0.91 g.

This clonotype originated in a man aged 35 to 55 with renal cell carcinoma. The sample consisted of tumor tissue, taken from a patient whose treatment was nephrectomy without radiotherapy.

The CDR3 DNA is TGTGCCAGCAGTATCAGGGTAACGAACAATGAGCAGTTCTTC. Its translation is CASSIRVTNNEQFF. V is TRBV11-1 and J is TRBJ2-1; weak D call: TRBD1 (5 bases). Deletions cut 6 bases from V and 5 bases from J, with 14 bases between. Germline loops: CDR1 SGHAT, CDR2 FQDESV (reference sequence). The CDR3 runs to 14 residues. Based on the CDR3 plus reference TRBV11-1 and TRBJ2-1, the full variable domain is EAEVAQSPRYKITEKSQAVAFWCDPISGHATLYWYRQILGQGPELLVQFQDESVVDDSQLPKDRFSAERLKGVDSTLKIQPAELGDSAMYLCASSIRVTNNEQFFGPGTRLTVL.